Listed below are T cell receptor beta chains from one sample, sequenced in a study of T cell repertoires in cytomegalovirus infection. Using its own MiXCR run on the reads, TCRdb lists one record per CDR3 protein. The sample records about 830,000 distinct CDR3 sequences, approximately 30% being singletons. Their target antigens are unknown. The source material was cultured CD8+ T cells from PBMCs, sampled from culture after CMV antigen stimulation. All receptors derive from a human donor in good health (CMV status not recorded). Some clones in this sample may be carry-over from other donors' samples. The CDR3 runs from the conserved cysteine through the conserved F or W. Each record gives: J gene, D gene, V gene, clone size, CDR3 DNA, CDR3 protein. The D gene is left open where the match is weak. The size entry is marked missing in some rows and otherwise reads once, few, many or a size class.

TRBJ1-4 | NA | TRBV28 | NA | TGTGCCAGCAGTCACCCCGGGGGTGGCGACTCTAATGAAAAACTGTTTTTT | CASSHPGGGDSNEKLFF
TRBJ1-1 | NA | TRBV7-9 | few | TGTGCCAGCAGCCCCCGGGATAGTGCTGAAGCTTTCTTT | CASSPRDSAEAFF
TRBJ2-7 | NA | TRBV4-1 | few | TGCGCCAGCAGCCCGGCTACATTTAGCGGCAGAGAGACGTACGAGCAGTACTTC | CASSPATFSGRETYEQYF
TRBJ2-2 | TRBD2 | TRBV5-1 | NA | TGCGCCAGCAGCCCGGAACCCCAGCGGGGGTTTCCCGGGGAGCTGTTTTTT | CASSPEPQRGFPGELFF
TRBJ2-5 | TRBD1 | TRBV28 | NA | TGTGCCAGCAGCCTTCGGGACAGCAACTTGTACCAAGAGACCCAGTACTTC | CASSLRDSNLYQETQYF
TRBJ1-1 | NA | TRBV14 | NA | TGTGCCAGCAGCCAAGAAATTTCGGGTGTGGCTTTCTTT | CASSQEISGVAFF
TRBJ1-1 | TRBD1 | TRBV7-8 | NA | TGTGCCAGCAGCCTGGGGACAGGGAGGATCACTGAAGCTTTCTTT | CASSLGTGRITEAFF
TRBJ2-2 | NA | TRBV24-1 | few | TGTGCCACCAGTGATCCTAGTGGGGGGCGGACCGGGGAGCTGTTTTTT | CATSDPSGGRTGELFF
TRBJ1-5 | NA | TRBV4-1 | many | TGCGCCAGCAGCCAAGATTTCGGGCAGCCTAAGAATCAGCCCCAGCATTTT | CASSQDFGQPKNQPQHF
TRBJ2-1 | TRBD2 | TRBV27 | NA | TGTGCCAGCAGCCCCGGGAGGATTGGGCAGTTCTTC | CASSPGRIGQFF
TRBJ2-3 | NA | TRBV7-3 | NA | TGTGCCAGCAGCTTGTCCACAACTGGAGCTACTAGCACAGATACGCAGTATTTT | CASSLSTTGATSTDTQYF
TRBJ1-1 | NA | TRBV7-9 | NA | TGTGCCAGCAGCTTAGTGATAGGGGGAACTGAAGCTTTCTTT | CASSLVIGGTEAFF
TRBJ1-2 | TRBD1 | TRBV10-3 | NA | TGTGCCATCAGTGACCTCGGGACAGCTAACTATGGCTACACCTTC | CAISDLGTANYGYTF
TRBJ2-3 | NA | TRBV7-6 | NA | TGTGCCAGCGCCCCATTGGCGCGGGGATCAGATACGCAGTATTTT | CASAPLARGSDTQYF
TRBJ1-2 | NA | TRBV10-3 | NA | TGTGCCATCAAGTCCTATGGCTACACCTTC | CAIKSYGYTF
TRBJ1-5 | NA | TRBV6-5 | few | TGTGCCAGCAGTTACTCGGGGGCGCAGCCCCAGCATTTT | CASSYSGAQPQHF
TRBJ1-5 | NA | TRBV6-1 | few | TGTGCCAGCAGTGAAATTGCAGATAGCAATCAGCCCCAGCATTTT | CASSEIADSNQPQHF
TRBJ2-1 | TRBD2 | TRBV7-9 | NA | TGTGCCAGCAGCTTCTTGGCGGGGGGGTCTGGGAATGAGCAGTTCTTC | CASSFLAGGSGNEQFF
TRBJ1-2 | TRBD1 | TRBV7-2 | NA | TGTGCCAGCAGCTTAGCACAGGGGTATGGCCACACCTTC | CASSLAQGYGHTF
TRBJ1-5 | TRBD1 | TRBV2 | NA | TGTGCCAGCAGGAACAGGGGGGCTCAGCCCCAGCATTTT | CASRNRGAQPQHF
TRBJ1-4 | NA | TRBV7-9 | NA | TGTGCCAGCAGCCGAAACGGGAAGCACGATGAAAAACTGTTTTTT | CASSRNGKHDEKLFF
TRBJ2-3 | TRBD2 | TRBV27 | NA | TGTGCCAGCAGTTACGCACGACTAGCGGGGGGGCCTGGCACAGATACGCAGTATTTT | CASSYARLAGGPGTDTQYF
TRBJ1-5 | TRBD1 | TRBV5-6 | NA | TGTGCCAGCAGCTTCTCCGGGACAGGGGCAAGCCAGCCCCAGCATTTT | CASSFSGTGASQPQHF
TRBJ2-1 | TRBD2 | TRBV12-3/TRBV12-4 | NA | TGTGCCAGCAGTGCCGGGGTCGGTAGCGGGGTCTACAATGAGCAGTTCTTC | CASSAGVGSGVYNEQFF
TRBJ2-7 | NA | TRBV12-3/TRBV12-4 | many | TGTGCCAGCACTGGAACATCCTACGAGCAGTACTTC | CASTGTSYEQYF
TRBJ1-2 | TRBD1 | TRBV6-2/TRBV6-3 | NA | TGTGCCAGCAAGAAAAACAGGGGTGTAGACTATGGCTACACCTTC | CASKKNRGVDYGYTF
TRBJ1-1 | NA | TRBV28 | NA | TGTGCCAGCGCCCCTCCGGACAGCCGTCCTATCTCTGAAGCTTTCTTT | CASAPPDSRPISEAFF
TRBJ2-1 | NA | TRBV7-9 | many | TGTGCCAGCAGCTTAGCGGGGAGGTACAATGAGCAGTTCTTC | CASSLAGRYNEQFF
TRBJ2-1 | TRBD2 | TRBV4-2 | NA | TGTGCCAGCAGCCTCCCGACCCAACTAGCGGGGGGCCTCGGTTCCTACAATGAGCAGTTCTTC | CASSLPTQLAGGLGSYNEQFF
TRBJ2-1 | NA | TRBV15 | NA | TGTGCCACCAGCAGAGTTCAGGGGAATGAGCAGTTCTTC | CATSRVQGNEQFF
TRBJ1-5 | NA | TRBV6-1 | NA | TGTGCCAGCACCGGTGGGCGGTATAGCAATCAGCCCCAGCATTTT | CASTGGRYSNQPQHF
TRBJ1-5 | NA | TRBV6-5 | NA | TGTGCCAGCAGGCTGTCGGCCGGCCCGACAAATCAGCCCCAGCATTTT | CASRLSAGPTNQPQHF
TRBJ1-5 | NA | TRBV28 | few | TGTGCCAGCAGTTTATACAGGGCCATCAGGAGAAATCAGCCCCAGCATTTT | CASSLYRAIRRNQPQHF
TRBJ1-1 | NA | TRBV5-4 | NA | TGTGCCAGCAGCTTGGTGGGGGCGGGACCCATGAACACTGAAGCTTTCTTT | CASSLVGAGPMNTEAFF
TRBJ2-1 | TRBD2 | TRBV24-1 | NA | TGTGCCACCAGTTTGGGACTAGCGGGGGGCAATGAGCAGTTCTTC | CATSLGLAGGNEQFF
TRBJ2-3 | NA | TRBV24-1 | few | TGTGCCACCAGTGATTCCCGACATAGTTGGTCAGATACGCAGTATTTT | CATSDSRHSWSDTQYF
TRBJ1-2 | NA | TRBV6-2/TRBV6-3 | few | TGTGCCAGCAGTTACCTCCAGGAGGAATCAGATTTTGGCTACACCTTC | CASSYLQEESDFGYTF
TRBJ2-3 | NA | TRBV7-9 | NA | TGTGCCAGCAGCCTCTTACAAGTAGCAAATCCCACAGATACGCAGTATTTT | CASSLLQVANPTDTQYF
TRBJ1-4 | NA | TRBV9 | few | TGTGCCAGCAGCGGGCCGGCCATTAATGAAAAACTGTTTTTT | CASSGPAINEKLFF
TRBJ2-4 | TRBD2 | TRBV28 | few | TGTGCCAGCAGTCCCCTGACTAGCGGGATAGCCAAAAACATTCAGTACTTC | CASSPLTSGIAKNIQYF